The T cell receptor beta chain under discussion was sequenced for a study of CD8+CD57+ T cells in acquired aplastic anemia (dated by TCRdb to the late 2010s). Study-level background: Extracted DNA from sorted CD4+ and CD8+ cells averaged approximately 3 ug, ranging from about 0.17 to 27.4 ug. What the research found in general, with its limitations: Patients and healthy controls showed no significant difference in CD8+ Simpson's diversity (P=0.060). Although 25 to 30 CD8+ CDR3 sequences were shared by patients and controls, these sequences appeared highly expressed in patients and within the immunodominant clones of patients.

TCR repertoires of sorted CD4+ and CD8+ blood T cells from severe aplastic anemia patients and healthy subjects were deep-sequenced in the study. Ficoll-Paque density gradient centrifugation was used to isolate peripheral blood mononuclear cells. Before DNA was extracted, CD4+ and CD8+ T cells were sorted using either FACS or magnetic beads. In the case of this clonotype: Which antigen it targets is not known. One base away there is no much larger clone; base qualities are not given.

TCR beta VDJ combination and CDR3 sequence profiling used genomic DNA as the template. An Illumina HiSeq 2000 was the platform used for TCR repertoire sequencing. The source study handled its data this way. Repertoires were assessed using TRBV/TRBJ rearrangement plots, CDR3 size and DJ length profiles, and Simpson's diversity index. The most abundant DNA sequence in the deep sequencing data was taken as the immunodominant clone. CDR3 amino acid sequences were checked for sharing across subjects and were also compared against the VDJdb database and published repertoires. TCRdb reanalyzed the raw reads on its own, using fastp at Q25 for trimming and MiXCR for clone calling, and kept in-frame beta chains. Every entry covers one CDR3 protein and lists the most common genes and DNA from its rows. The V and J calls and clone size are TCRdb's, not the authors'. Here the sample has about 270,000 distinct CDR3 sequences; about 56% occur a single time. The ten largest make up roughly 8% of the sample.

Sequenced sample: sorted CD4+, CD8+, or CD8+CD57+ T cells (not recorded which) from PBMCs. This TCR was recovered from a human donor with severe aplastic anemia or a healthy control (not recorded which).

The CDR3 loop reads CAIRGTSQETQYF. At the DNA level, the sequence is TGTGCCATCAGAGGGACTAGTCAAGAGACCCAGTACTTC. This receptor chain uses TRBV10-3 and TRBJ2-5, with 8 middle bases fitting TRBD2. V trim: 6 bases; J trim: 2 bases; unmatched bases: 2. The CDR3 sequence holds 13 residues, the cysteine and phenylalanine included. Only the CDR3 DNA stays, 39 bases, in frame from base 1. CDR1 ENHRY and CDR2 SYGVKD were looked up in the germline V gene.